These 8 T cell receptor beta chains originate from one sample sequenced in a study of shared clonotypes between healthy human individuals (dated by TCRdb to the early 2020s). Receptor amplification or capture employed the immunoSEQ multiplex PCR assay. TCRdb re-hosts the immuneACCESS table, in-frame sequences only. Its copies lack some clones; in the studies checked, an unresolved V gene accounts for under half of them, and the cause for the rest is not known. Recorded for this sample are 230,000 or so clones; approximately 70% of them occurred a single time. The leading ten clones occupy around 10% of the sample. The sequenced sample consisted of memory CD4+ T cells sorted from blood. According to the study, the label for this sample's cell subset or site signals: CD45RA-negative fraction. The receptors derive from a man aged 25-40 years in good health.

CDR3 amino acids: CASRRGTSGDDEQFF. The CDR3 nucleotides read TGCGCCAGCAGACGCGGGACTAGCGGGGATGATGAGCAGTTCTTC. The chain uses TRBV10-1 and TRBJ2-1; TRBD2 aligns across 13 bases. V gave up 6 bases and J gave up 8 bases; unmatched junction bases: 7. In germline, CDR1 is WNHNN, CDR2 SYGVQD (reference sequence). The CDR3 is made up of 15 amino acids.

V gene TRBV19 combines with J gene TRBJ2-2; tentatively, D is TRBD1 (5 bases). This CDR3 region has 14 residues. The V gene's germline CDR1 is LNHDA and CDR2 SQIVND (reference sequence). Between the trimmed V and J ends, which lost 0 bases and 9 bases, there was a span of 11 bases. CDR3 DNA: TGTGCCAGTAGTATAGACGGCTACAGGAGGGAGCTGTTTTTT. It translates to CASSIDGYRRELFF.

This clone turned up a few times. The J gene is TRBJ1-5, the V gene TRBV11-2; TRBD1 is a possible D gene (5 bases). The germline V and J ends were trimmed by 5 bases and 3 bases, with 8 bases remaining between them. CDR3 length: 13 amino acids. Germline assignment: CDR1 SGHAT and CDR2 FQNNGV. The CDR3: CASSRTNNQPQHF. The CDR3 DNA follows: TGTGCCAGCAGCCGGACAAACAATCAGCCCCAGCATTTT.

The rearrangement uses TRBV5-1 and TRBJ2-1; 7 positions match TRBD1. J was trimmed by 6 bases and V by 5 bases; bases with no gene match: 5. The length of the CDR3 is 13 residues. Germline-derived CDR1 and CDR2 are SGHRS and YFSETQ. For the CDR3, the DNA is TGCGCCAGCAGTTTGACAGGGCTCAATGAGCAGTTCTTC. It yields the protein CASSLTGLNEQFF.

V is TRBV11-2 and J is TRBJ2-7, with 8 positions matching TRBD2. Trimming cost V 5 bases and J 6 bases; bases outside gene matches: 12. This CDR3 comprises 15 residues. Germline V gene data show CDR1 as SGHAT and CDR2 as FQNNGV. The CDR3 nucleotides are TGTGCCAGCAGCCCCCCCCGAGGACTAGCATTCGAGCAGTACTTC. Its protein product is CASSPPRGLAFEQYF. The variable domain in full, completed from reference TRBV11-2 and TRBJ2-7, reads EAGVAQSPRYKIIEKRQSVAFWCNPISGHATLYWYQQILGQGPKLLIQFQNNGVVDDSQLPKDRFSAERLKGVDSTLKIQPAKLEDSAVYLCASSPPRGLAFEQYFGPGTRLTVT.

The chain employs TRBV6-1 and TRBJ2-7; 9 bases align to TRBD2. The V segment lost 7 bases and the J segment 0 bases; nucleotides outside the gene matches: 7. This CDR3 has 15 residues. In germline, CDR1 is MNHNS, CDR2 SASEGT. CDR3 loop: CASKVPSGNSYEQYF. CDR3 coding DNA: TGTGCCAGCAAGGTCCCTAGCGGGAACTCCTACGAGCAGTACTTC.

The chain links TRBV7-2 to TRBJ1-4; TRBD1 aligns across 8 bases. The CDR3 totals 15 residues. Per the germline V gene, CDR1 is SGHTA and CDR2 is FQGNSA. V dropped 0 bases and J dropped 3; count of bases not matched to a gene: 0. In DNA form, the CDR3 reads TGTGCCAGCAGCTTAGCGACAGGGGCTAATGAAAAACTGTTTTTT. Encoded protein: CASSLATGANEKLFF. Filled out from reference TRBV7-2 and TRBJ1-4, the complete variable domain reads GAGVSQSPSNKVTEKGKDVELRCDPISGHTALYWYRQSLGQGLEFLIYFQGNSAPDKSGLPSDRFSAERTGGSVSTLTIQRTQQEDSAVYLCASSLATGANEKLFFGSGTQLSVL.

V gene TRBV2 combines with J gene TRBJ2-2, with TRBD2 matching 13 bases. J was trimmed by 6 bases and V by 7 bases; bases with no gene match: 5. Germline assignment: CDR1 SNHLY and CDR2 FYNNEI. The CDR3 has 15 residues. The CDR3: CASKSGLAGAGELFF. CDR3 bases: TGTGCCAGCAAGAGTGGACTAGCGGGAGCCGGGGAGCTGTTTTTT.